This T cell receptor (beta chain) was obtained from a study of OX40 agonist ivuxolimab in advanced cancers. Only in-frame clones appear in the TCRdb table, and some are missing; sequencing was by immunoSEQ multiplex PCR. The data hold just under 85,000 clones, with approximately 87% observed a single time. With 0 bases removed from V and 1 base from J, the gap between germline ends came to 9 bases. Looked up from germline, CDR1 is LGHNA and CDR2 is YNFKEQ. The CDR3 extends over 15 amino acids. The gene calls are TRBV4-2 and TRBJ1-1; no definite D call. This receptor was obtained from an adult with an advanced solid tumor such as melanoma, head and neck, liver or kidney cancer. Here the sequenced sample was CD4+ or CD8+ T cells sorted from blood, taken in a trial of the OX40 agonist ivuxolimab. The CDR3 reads CASSQEPGENTEAFF. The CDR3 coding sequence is TGTGCCAGCAGCCAAGAGCCTGGCGAGAACACTGAAGCTTTCTTT.